This TCR beta chain was identified in a study of neurological immune-mediated disorders. Findings of the study overall: Across subjects, no CDR3 amino acid sequence appeared in expanded clones of more than one subject, a finding that suggested private repertoires in all groups.

This CDR3 is built from 15 residues. V was pared by 1 base and J by 4 bases, with 5 bases of the junction left unmatched. At least ten counts were recorded for this clonotype. Its antigen is as yet unknown. The unsorted libraries were generated from a total of 2 million PBMCs, which had been stored in RNAlater at -80 C. By 5'RACE with 10-nucleotide random UMIs, the cDNA was made. The output of every sequencing run, over 190 million TCR-beta sequences, came from 15-18 subjects. TCRdb re-called the 5' RACE reads with MiXCR, one entry per CDR3 protein. The sample lists fewer than 30,000 distinct CDR3 sequences; around 15% were seen once.

The sequencing sample was made of PBMCs. The chain employs TRBV12-3 or TRBV12-4 and TRBJ2-3; the match to TRBD2 covers 7 bases. This receptor was obtained from a woman aged 40 to 50 with HTLV-1-associated myelopathy (HAM/TSP). The CDR3 DNA follows: TGTGCCAGCAGTTTAGACGGCGCGGGGGCAGATACGCAGTATTTT. This codes for CASSLDGAGADTQYF.